Given below is one T cell receptor beta chain in context. What it binds is unknown. The data derive from a study of CD8 T cells in ankylosing spondylitis. CDR1 and CDR2 (germline): LGHNA, YSLEER. V lost 4 bases and J lost 3, with 16 bases in between. This CDR3 has 16 residues. A single record per CDR3 protein comes from TCRdb applying MiXCR to the 5' RACE reads. The sample shows 200,000 to 250,000 distinct CDR3 sequences, under 30% of them seen only once. Points from the study as a whole: Past studies reported some motif variants in reactive arthritis synovial fluid and blood.

The J gene is TRBJ2-4, the V gene TRBV4-3, with D perhaps TRBD2 (5 bases). Input material: blood, either unsorted or a sorted T cell fraction (not recorded which). The TCR sequence derives from a male donor with ankylosing spondylitis or in good health (not recorded which). In nucleotides, the CDR3 is TGCGCCAGCAGCCCAGATGGCGGGTCTATCAAAAACATTCAGTACTTC. It yields the protein CASSPDGGSIKNIQYF.